The clone carrying this T cell receptor beta chain was detected a few times. The antigen remains unidentified. This entry is derived from a study of T-cell reconstitution after alpha-beta-depleted transplantation in children. Findings and caveats of the study: One year post-transplant, T-cell counts and diversity were largely derived from T cells produced anew. Reportedly, only several hundred clones from non-depleted graft cells drove alpha-beta T-cell counts at about two months.

It was with unique molecular identifiers that the TCRbeta library was prepared. TCRdb processed the PCR reads anew with MiXCR; each CDR3 protein has one entry. The repertoire consists of 500,000 to 650,000 distinct CDR3 sequences, with roughly 10% occurring once and the leading ten covering around 13%. Trimming cost V 6 bases and J 2 bases; bases outside gene matches: 7. The V gene's germline CDR1 is SQVTM and CDR2 ANQGSEA. The CDR3 contains 15 residues. The clonotype comes from a female patient between 2 and 15 years old who had a stem cell transplant for aplastic anemia, so the T cells may come from the graft donor. The chain employs TRBV29-1 and TRBJ2-7; 13 nucleotides align to TRBD2. This material consisted of PBMCs, mostly from graft donor cells, taken 180 days after TCRalphabeta/CD19-depleted stem cell transplant. CDR3 amino acids: CSVPGTSGETYEQYF. CDR3 DNA sequence: TGCAGCGTCCCAGGGACTAGCGGGGAAACCTACGAGCAGTACTTC.